These 5 T cell receptor beta chains came from one sample sequenced in a study of kidney transplant recipient with SARS-CoV-2 infection. TCRdb recomputed calls from the reads with MiXCR, one row per CDR3 protein. The sample has fewer than 250,000 distinct CDR3 sequences, more than 25% seen once. The sequencing here drew on a blood sample, taken at baseline and around day 120 from a kidney transplant recipient. The receptors shown here come from a male patient aged 30 to 39 who had COVID-19 and was a kidney transplant recipient. Some T cells may trace back to the graft donor.

This chain connects TRBV13 to TRBJ2-1; D unresolved. The J call is in doubt because the DNA end fits TRBJ2-3 better. The CDR3 is 13 amino acids. Germline CDR1 reads PRHDT; CDR2 reads FYEKMQ (reference sequence). CDR3 amino acids: CASSLGGLGTQYF. CDR3 nucleotides: TGTGCCAGCAGCTTAGGGGGTTTAGGTACGCAGTATTTT.

In regard to this clonotype: Being one base from a much bigger clone, this may be a read error. This sequence joins TRBV12-3 or TRBV12-4 and TRBJ2-4; a possible D gene is TRBD2 (5 bases). This CDR3 contains 16 residues. CDR3 amino acids: CASSRHVGLTTGERFF. The CDR3 DNA sequence: TGTGCCAGCAGTCGACATGTTGGCCTAACGACGGGTGAGCGGTTCTTC.

This clonotype was detected many times. The rearrangement links TRBV6-5 to TRBJ2-7; possible D gene TRBD1, 7 bases. This CDR3 region has 15 residues. CDR1 is MNHEY, CDR2 SVGAGI, per germline. V lost 0 bases, J lost 2 bases, and 11 bases lay in between. DNA for the CDR3: TGTGCCAGCAGTTACTCCAGGGGGGCCGCCTACGAGCAGTACTTC. Translation: CASSYSRGAAYEQYF.

Comment on this clonotype: Possible read error: a much larger clone is one base away. V is TRBV7-2 and J is TRBJ2-1, with TRBD2 as a possible D gene (6 bases). Trimming shortened V by 7 bases and J by 4 bases, and 20 bases separated the two germline ends. The germline V gene encodes CDR1 SGHTA and CDR2 FQGNSA. The CDR3 is 16 amino acids. The CDR3 loop is CASTSLGTGGYNEQFF. In nucleotides, the CDR3 is TGTGCCAGCACCTCCCTGGGGACTGGCGGTTACAATGAGCAGTTCTTC.

In DNA, the CDR3 is TGTGCCAGCAGCAAGCCTGATCACGAGGGAAGGACCTATGGCTACACCTTC. It translates to CASSKPDHEGRTYGYTF. V and J are TRBV7-1 and TRBJ1-2; no firm D call. TRBV7-1 is an ORF, with its function uncertain. The CDR3 sequence is 17 residues long. V was cut by 5 bases and J by 4 bases, with 23 bases left in between.